These 21 T cell receptor beta chains were all obtained from the same sample, sequenced in a study of CD8 T cells in ankylosing spondylitis (dated by TCRdb to about 2017). What the work shows at the level of the full study, not this receptor alone: A TCR beta motif made up of roughly eight highly homologous amino acid variants appeared to be characteristic of blood from ankylosing spondylitis patients.

Library method: 5' RACE. Sequencing relied on an Illumina HiSeq 2500. Starting from the raw public reads, TCRdb applied fastp trimming at Q25, assembled clones with MiXCR and retained in-frame beta chains. One record per CDR3 amino acid sequence lists the most common genes and DNA. A total of about 480,000 distinct CDR3 sequences appear in this sample, over 15% of them only once. The ten largest clones take up around 0.92% of the sample. Antigen specificity for these receptors is unknown. The specimen was blood, either unsorted or a sorted T cell fraction (not recorded which). The receptors come from a male donor with ankylosing spondylitis.

The chain links TRBV20-1 to TRBJ2-1; 9 bases are shared with TRBD2. CDR3 length equals 14 residues. Germline values: CDR1 DFQATT, CDR2 SNEGSKA (reference sequence). The V segment lost 4 bases and the J segment 9 bases; nucleotides outside the gene matches: 10. The CDR3 DNA is TGCAGTGCTACGGTGGGCGGGAGGGCCACTGAGCAGTTCTTC. Translated, it gives CSATVGGRATEQFF.

This clonotype was observed a handful of times. The chain has TRBV20-1 and TRBJ2-7; possible D gene TRBD1, 6 bases. CDR3 size: 12 residues. Trimming removed 6 bases from V and 0 bases from J, with 9 bases in between. Germline V lookup: CDR1 DFQATT, CDR2 SNEGSKA (reference sequence). CDR3 sequence: CSANRDSYEQYF. DNA for the CDR3: TGCAGTGCAAACAGGGACTCCTACGAGCAGTACTTC.

This clonotype occurred a few times. The rearrangement joins TRBV9 to TRBJ2-5; 12 nucleotides line up with TRBD2. The CDR3 has 16 residues. J gave up 1 base and V 0 bases, and 1 base lay outside the gene matches. Germline V CDR1 and CDR2: SGDLS, YYNGEE. As DNA, the CDR3 is TGTGCCAGCAGCGTAGGACTAGCGGGGGCCCAAGAGACCCAGTACTTC. Encoded protein: CASSVGLAGAQETQYF. Variable domain in full (rest from reference TRBV9 and TRBJ2-5): DSGVTQTPKHLITATGQRVTLRCSPRSGDLSVYWYQQSLDQGLQFLIQYYNGEERAKGNILERFSAQQFPDLHSELNLSSLELGDSALYFCASSVGLAGAQETQYFGPGTRLLVL.

The gene calls are TRBV5-6 and TRBJ2-1; 14 bases are shared with TRBD2. The CDR3 covers 14 residues. With 2 bases clipped from V and 10 bases from J, the junction kept 2 bases outside the gene matches. The germline V gene has CDR1 SGHDT and CDR2 YYEEEE. The CDR3 sequence is CASSFWTSGREQFF. The CDR3, as DNA: TGTGCCAGCAGCTTTTGGACTAGCGGGAGGGAGCAGTTCTTC. Variable domain in full (rest from reference TRBV5-6 and TRBJ2-1): DAGVTQSPTHLIKTRGQQVTLRCSPKSGHDTVSWYQQALGQGPQFIFQYYEEEERQRGNFPDRFSGHQFPNYSSELNVNALLLGDSALYLCASSFWTSGREQFFGPGTRLTVL.

This clonotype was observed a handful of times. The gene calls are TRBV10-3 and TRBJ2-5, with D possibly TRBD2 on 6 matching bases. Germline V gene lookup returns CDR1 ENHRY and CDR2 SYGVKD. Trimming removed 5 bases from V and 5 bases from J, with 12 bases in between. The CDR3 loop spans 13 amino acids. The chain's CDR3 is CAISPGTPETQYF. In DNA form, the CDR3 reads TGTGCCATCAGTCCCGGGACTCCCGAGACCCAGTACTTC.

This clonotype was observed a few times. The V call is TRBV7-9, the J call TRBJ2-3; D gene ambiguous. The germline CDR1 and CDR2 sequences are SEHNR and FQNEAQ (reference sequence). The V gene lost 5 bases and the J gene lost 4 bases, with 7 bases spanning the gap. The CDR3 is 12 amino acids. CDR3: CASSVRSDTQYF. The CDR3 bases are TGTGCCAGCAGCGTACGATCAGATACGCAGTATTTT.

This clonotype was seen ten or more times. This rearrangement joins TRBV7-8 to TRBJ2-5; D remains unclear. CDR1 SGHVS and CDR2 FQNEAQ come from the germline V gene. The ends were cut back, 3 bases at V and 2 bases at J, with 7 bases in the middle. This CDR3 spans 13 amino acids. The CDR3 DNA is TGTGCCAGCAGCTTGAGACTTCAAGAGACCCAGTACTTC. Its translation: CASSLRLQETQYF.

The chain has TRBV4-1 and TRBJ1-1; TRBD1 is a possible D gene (6 bases). CDR1 is MGHRA and CDR2 is YSYEKL in the germline V gene. V dropped 9 bases and J dropped 4 bases, with 15 bases sitting between them. The CDR3 runs 13 residues. In DNA, the CDR3 is TGCGCCAGTTCAGGGGTTAGGAGCACTGAAGCTTTCTTT. It encodes CASSGVRSTEAFF.

In its sample, this clonotype was seen many times. This chain links TRBV12-3 or TRBV12-4 with TRBJ2-1; 7 bases are shared with TRBD2. The CDR3 totals 15 residues. V shed 3 bases and J 9 bases; nucleotides not matched to a gene: 11. The CDR3 bases are TGTGCCAGCAGTTTGCTAGGGATAGGGAGGGGTGAGCAGTTCTTC. Translating gives CASSLLGIGRGEQFF.

V usage is TRBV6-1 and J usage is TRBJ2-5, with 7 nucleotides matching TRBD2. CDR3 length: 14 amino acids. Germline values: CDR1 MNHNS, CDR2 SASEGT. Unmatched junction bases numbered 4, after V lost 5 bases and J lost 1 base. As DNA, the CDR3 is TGTGCCAGCAGTCGGGGGAGGGCCCAAGAGACCCAGTACTTC. Amino acid sequence: CASSRGRAQETQYF.

This clonotype was recorded a few times. The chain uses TRBV30 and TRBJ2-1; possible D gene TRBD1, 6 bases. The V and J ends lost 1 base and 2 bases respectively, with 6 bases between them. The germline CDR1 and CDR2 sequences are GTSNPN and SVGIG (reference sequence). The CDR3 runs 13 residues. This chain's CDR3 is CAWSGDTYNEQFF. The CDR3 DNA reads as TGTGCCTGGAGTGGGGACACCTACAATGAGCAGTTCTTC.

This clonotype was seen at least ten times. V and J are TRBV28 and TRBJ1-5; no clear D gene. Trimming stripped 3 bases from V and 0 bases from J, with 6 bases between. CDR1 is MDHEN and CDR2 is SYDVKM in the germline V gene. This CDR3 has 14 amino acids. Here the CDR3 DNA reads TGTGCCAGCAGTTTGGGTCATAGCAATCAGCCCCAGCATTTT. Protein sequence: CASSLGHSNQPQHF.

The genes are TRBV5-5 and TRBJ1-2; maybe TRBD1 (5 bases). Deletions cut 4 bases from V and 2 bases from J, with 15 bases between. Germline values: CDR1 SGHKS, CDR2 YYEKEE (reference sequence). The CDR3 has 15 amino acids. CDR3 sequence reads: CASSTDPQVNYGYTF. The CDR3 DNA follows: TGTGCCAGCAGCACGGACCCACAGGTGAACTATGGCTACACCTTC.

This clonotype showed up many times. The chain recombines TRBV5-1 with TRBJ2-3, with D maybe TRBD2 (6 bases). The CDR3 sequence is 13 residues long. CDR1 and CDR2 from the germline V gene are SGHRS and YFSETQ. Trimming shortened V by 5 bases and J by 2 bases, and 9 bases separated the two germline ends. As DNA, the CDR3 is TGCGCCAGCAGGGAGGGAACCACAGATACGCAGTATTTT. It encodes CASREGTTDTQYF.

Of note for this clonotype: The germline gene is not matched at one end of the junction; a read error may be the cause. The chain recombines TRBV3-1 with TRBJ2-7, with D perhaps TRBD1 (6 bases). The length of the CDR3 is 15 residues. Germline values: CDR1 LGHDT, CDR2 YNNKEL (reference sequence). The CDR3 reads CASCQARGSGNEQYF. CDR3 in DNA: TGTGCCAGCTGCCAGGCGAGGGGGAGTGGAAACGAGCAGTACTTC.

The chain uses TRBV7-9 and TRBJ2-2, with D possibly matching TRBD2 (6 bases). The CDR3 covers 16 residues. The germline gives CDR1 SEHNR, CDR2 FQNEAQ (reference sequence). The V end was cut by 0 bases, the J end by 6 bases, with 14 bases between. The CDR3 DNA reads TGTGCCAGCAGCTTAGCGGGTAGCGGCCCCCCCGGGGAGCTGTTTTTT. Translated, it gives CASSLAGSGPPGELFF.

This chain connects TRBV12-3 or TRBV12-4 to TRBJ2-5; 8 bases align to TRBD2. Unmatched junction bases numbered 10, after V lost 6 bases and J lost 7 bases. This CDR3 has 14 amino acids. The CDR3 region has the DNA TGTGCCAGCAGCGATAAACTAGCGGCAGGGACCCAGTACTTC. Translation gives CASSDKLAAGTQYF.

The chain employs TRBV30 and TRBJ1-5, with 7 bases lining up with TRBD1. Germline V gene data show CDR1 as GTSNPN and CDR2 as SVGIG (reference sequence). J lost 7 bases, V lost 5 bases, and 8 bases had no gene match. The CDR3 contains 13 residues. Here the CDR3 DNA reads TGTGCCTGGGCTAGACAGGGAAGGCAGCCCCAGCATTTT. This sequence encodes CAWARQGRQPQHF.

This clonotype was observed at least ten times. V gene TRBV9 combines with J gene TRBJ2-1; the D gene is possibly TRBD2 (6 bases). Deletions cut 4 bases from V and 2 bases from J, with 10 bases between. CDR1 is SGDLS, CDR2 YYNGEE, per germline. The length of the CDR3 is 14 residues. CDR3 amino acids: CASSRGLPYNEQFF. CDR3 sequence (DNA): TGTGCCAGCAGCCGCGGACTACCCTACAATGAGCAGTTCTTC.

This clonotype showed up just a few times. The chain joins TRBV6-1 to TRBJ2-5; 11 positions agree with TRBD2. Germline lookup yields CDR1 MNHNS and CDR2 SASEGT. J gave up 8 bases and V 2 bases, and 13 bases lay outside the gene matches. The CDR3 loop spans 17 amino acids. The CDR3 DNA reads as TGTGCCAGCAGTGAAAATAGTCTAGCGGGGGGACAAAGTACCCAGTACTTC. Amino acids: CASSENSLAGGQSTQYF.

This clonotype was seen only a few times. This chain links TRBV5-1 with TRBJ1-3; the D is unclear. Between the trimmed V and J ends, which lost 2 bases and 0 bases, there was a span of 12 bases. Looked up from germline, CDR1 is SGHRS and CDR2 is YFSETQ. This CDR3 region has 16 residues. The CDR3 DNA is TGCGCCAGCAGCTTCAACAGCGTAAGCTCTGGAAACACCATATATTTT. Its protein product is CASSFNSVSSGNTIYF.